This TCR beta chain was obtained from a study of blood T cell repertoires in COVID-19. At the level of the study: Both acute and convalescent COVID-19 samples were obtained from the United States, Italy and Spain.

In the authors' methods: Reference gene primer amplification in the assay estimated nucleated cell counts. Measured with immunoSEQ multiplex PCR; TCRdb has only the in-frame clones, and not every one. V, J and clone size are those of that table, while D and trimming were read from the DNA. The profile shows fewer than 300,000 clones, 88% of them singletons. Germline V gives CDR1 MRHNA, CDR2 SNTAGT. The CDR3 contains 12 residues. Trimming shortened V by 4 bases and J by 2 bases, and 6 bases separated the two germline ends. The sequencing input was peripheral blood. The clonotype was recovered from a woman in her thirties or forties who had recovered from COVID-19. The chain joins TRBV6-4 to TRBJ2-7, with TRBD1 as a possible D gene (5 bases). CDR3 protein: CASSGTPYEQYV. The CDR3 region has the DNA TGTGCCAGCAGTGGGACACCCTACGAGCAGTACGTC.